The rows below give T cell receptor beta chains drawn from one sample of a study of post-analysis software for immune sequencing data. TCRdb used MiXCR to reprocess the PCR reads, holding one entry per CDR3 protein. In the table there are hundreds of thousands of distinct CDR3 sequences, roughly 27% of which are singletons. The sequenced sample was blood. The receptors stem from a girl aged 5 to 17 with multiple sclerosis. CDR3s include the opening cysteine and the closing phenylalanine or tryptophan. A D gene is named only where the DNA matches it firmly. Only some rows state a clone size, as once, few, many or a class for expanded clones.

clone size,V gene,J gene,D gene,CDR3 DNA,CDR3 protein
few,TRBV7-9,TRBJ2-3,TRBD2,TGTGCCAGCAGGACCGGGACTAGTGGTGCAGATACGCAGTATTTT,CASRTGTSGADTQYF
.,TRBV15,TRBJ2-5,.,TGTGCCACCCATCAGACAGGCGGACCACGAGAGACCCAGTACTTC,CATHQTGGPRETQYF
.,TRBV6-5,TRBJ2-7,TRBD2,TGTGCCAGCAGTTACTCCGTGGGAGGGCCGAATGAGCAGTACTTC,CASSYSVGGPNEQYF
few,TRBV6-2/TRBV6-3,TRBJ2-7,.,TGTGCCAGCAGTTATGGCTATAACTCCTACGAGCAGTACTTC,CASSYGYNSYEQYF
.,TRBV5-1,TRBJ2-1,.,TGCGCCAGCAGCGAGGTTCGGAATGAGCAGTTCTTC,CASSEVRNEQFF
.,TRBV10-1,TRBJ2-1,TRBD2,TGCGCCAGCAGCGAAACTAGCGGGAGCTTTAAGGTGCAGTTCTTC,CASSETSGSFKVQFF
few,TRBV5-1,TRBJ2-1,TRBD2,TGCGCCAGCAGCTTGCTCCGACTAGCGGGGGGAACCTACAATGAGCAGTTCTTC,CASSLLRLAGGTYNEQFF
.,TRBV2,TRBJ1-5,.,TGTGCCAGCAACACACGGAGTAGCAATCAGCCCCAGCATTTT,CASNTRSSNQPQHF
.,TRBV20-1,TRBJ2-4,TRBD2,TGCAGTGCTAGGGGTAGCGGGAGGGGGAACATTCAGTACTTC,CSARGSGRGNIQYF
few,TRBV20-1,TRBJ2-7,TRBD2,TGCAGTGCTAGAGCGGCTAGCGGCCCCTCCTACGAGCAGTACTTC,CSARAASGPSYEQYF
many,TRBV20-1,TRBJ2-3,TRBD1,TGCAGTGCTAGAGATACTGGACAGGGCATACCAGATACGCAGTATTTT,CSARDTGQGIPDTQYF